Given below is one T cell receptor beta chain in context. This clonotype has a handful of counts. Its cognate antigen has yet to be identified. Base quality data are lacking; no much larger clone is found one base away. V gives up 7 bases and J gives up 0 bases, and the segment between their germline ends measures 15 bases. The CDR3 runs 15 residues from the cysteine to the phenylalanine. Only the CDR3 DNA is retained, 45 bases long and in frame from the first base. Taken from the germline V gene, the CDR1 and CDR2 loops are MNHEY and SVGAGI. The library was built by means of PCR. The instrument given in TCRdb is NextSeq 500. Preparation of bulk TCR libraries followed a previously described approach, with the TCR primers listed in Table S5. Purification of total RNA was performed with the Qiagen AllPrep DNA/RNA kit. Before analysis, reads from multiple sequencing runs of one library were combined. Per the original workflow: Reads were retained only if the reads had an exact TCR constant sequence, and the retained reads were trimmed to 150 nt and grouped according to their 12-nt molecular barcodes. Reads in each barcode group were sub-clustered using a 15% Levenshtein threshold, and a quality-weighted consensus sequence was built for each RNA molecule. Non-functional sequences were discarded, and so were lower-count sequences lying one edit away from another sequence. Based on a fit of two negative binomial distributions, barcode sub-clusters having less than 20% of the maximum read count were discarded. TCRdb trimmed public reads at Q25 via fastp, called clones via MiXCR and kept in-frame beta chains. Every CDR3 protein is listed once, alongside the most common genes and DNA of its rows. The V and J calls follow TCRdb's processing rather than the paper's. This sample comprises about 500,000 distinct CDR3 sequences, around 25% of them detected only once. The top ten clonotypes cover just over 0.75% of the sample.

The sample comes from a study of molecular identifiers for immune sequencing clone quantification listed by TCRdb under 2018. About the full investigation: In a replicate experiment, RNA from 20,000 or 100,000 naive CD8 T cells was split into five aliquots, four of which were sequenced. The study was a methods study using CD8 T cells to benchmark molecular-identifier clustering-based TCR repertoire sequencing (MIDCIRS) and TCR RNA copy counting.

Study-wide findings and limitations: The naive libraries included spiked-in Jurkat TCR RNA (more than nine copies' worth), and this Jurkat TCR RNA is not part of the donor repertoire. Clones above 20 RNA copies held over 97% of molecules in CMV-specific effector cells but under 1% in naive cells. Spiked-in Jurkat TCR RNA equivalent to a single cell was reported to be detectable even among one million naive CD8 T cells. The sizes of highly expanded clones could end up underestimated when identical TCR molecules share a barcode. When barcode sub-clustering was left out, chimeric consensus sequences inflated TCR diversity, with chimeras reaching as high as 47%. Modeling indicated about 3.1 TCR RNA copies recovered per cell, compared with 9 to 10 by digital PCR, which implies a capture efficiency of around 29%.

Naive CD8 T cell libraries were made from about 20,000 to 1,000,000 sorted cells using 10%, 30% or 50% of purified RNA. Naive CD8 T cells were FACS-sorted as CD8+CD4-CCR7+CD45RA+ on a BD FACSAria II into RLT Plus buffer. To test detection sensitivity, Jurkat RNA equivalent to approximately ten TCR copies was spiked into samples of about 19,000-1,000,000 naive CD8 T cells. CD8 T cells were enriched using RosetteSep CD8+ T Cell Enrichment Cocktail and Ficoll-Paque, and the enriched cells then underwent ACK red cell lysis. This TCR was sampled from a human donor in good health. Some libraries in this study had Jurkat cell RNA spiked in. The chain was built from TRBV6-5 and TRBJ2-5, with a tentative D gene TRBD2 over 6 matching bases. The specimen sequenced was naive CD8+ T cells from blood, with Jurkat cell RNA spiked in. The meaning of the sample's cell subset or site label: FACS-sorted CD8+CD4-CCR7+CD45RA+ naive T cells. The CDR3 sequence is CASTTQGLDQETQYF. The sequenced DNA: TGTGCCAGCACCACTCAGGGACTTGACCAAGAGACCCAGTACTTC.